A selection of T cell receptor beta chains follows, all from one sample in a study of blood T cell repertoires in COVID-19. Only in-frame clones appear in the TCRdb table, and some are missing; sequencing was by immunoSEQ multiplex PCR. The data contain more than 120,000 clones, roughly nine tenths of them singletons. The specimen sequenced was peripheral blood. The receptors shown here come from a human donor in a cohort sampled during active COVID-19. The CDR3 runs from the conserved cysteine through the conserved F or W. The D gene is left open where the match is weak. Expanded clones are given a class, and other clones once, few, many or no size at all.

>TRBJ2-7|TRBV18|TRBD2|NA
CASSLGGNEQYF
TGTGCCAGCTCACTGGGGGGGAACGAGCAGTACTTC
>TRBJ1-6|TRBV27|NA|few
CASRLGTSYNSPLHF
TGTGCCAGCAGATTGGGCACTTCCTATAATTCACCCCTCCACTTT
>TRBJ2-5|TRBV5-1|TRBD2|NA
CASSWTSGGARGETQYF
TGCGCCAGCAGCTGGACTAGCGGGGGGGCTCGGGGAGAGACCCAGTACTTC
>TRBJ1-5|TRBV7-2|TRBD1|once
CASSFRGQGQPQHF
TGTGCCAGCAGCTTTAGGGGGCAGGGTCAGCCCCAGCATTTT
>TRBJ2-2|TRBV5-4|NA|few
CASSSRRQADGELFF
TGTGCCAGCAGCTCGCGTCGACAGGCCGACGGGGAGCTGTTTTTT
>TRBJ1-3|TRBV9|TRBD1|NA
CASSLGQGRSGNTIYF
TGTGCCAGCAGCCTCGGACAGGGACGTTCTGGAAACACCATATATTTT
>TRBJ1-1|TRBV11-3|NA|few
CASSSGLNTEAFF
TGTGCCAGCAGCTCGGGATTGAACACTGAAGCTTTCTTT
>TRBJ1-5|TRBV11-2|NA|NA
CASSLGLREESNQPQHF
TGTGCCAGCAGCCTAGGACTCAGGGAAGAAAGCAATCAGCCCCAGCATTTT
>TRBJ2-2|TRBV4-1|NA|NA
CASSQDIGMGTGELFF
TGCGCCAGCAGCCAAGATATCGGGATGGGGACCGGGGAGCTGTTTTTT
>TRBJ1-2|TRBV28|NA|NA
CATVGGGHGYTF
TGTGCCACCGTCGGCGGGGGCCATGGCTACACCTTC
>TRBJ1-5|TRBV10-3|TRBD1|NA
CAISEGQGDQPQHF
TGTGCCATCAGTGAAGGACAGGGGGATCAGCCCCAGCATTTT
>TRBJ2-5|TRBV4-1|TRBD2|NA
CASSQDLGLATVQETQYF
TGCGCCAGCAGCCAAGATCTAGGACTAGCGACAGTACAAGAGACCCAGTACTTC
>TRBJ2-7|TRBV29-1|NA|few
CSVTGTNSYEQYF
TGCAGCGTTACCGGGACAAACTCCTACGAGCAGTACTTC
>TRBJ1-5|TRBV3-1/TRBV3-2|NA|NA
CASSQGPTGPGPQHF
TGTGCCAGCAGCCAAGGACCCACAGGGCCTGGGCCCCAGCATTTT
>TRBJ1-5|TRBV6-6|TRBD1|NA
CASSRRGGEGNQPQHF
TGTGCCAGCAGCCGGAGAGGGGGCGAGGGCAATCAGCCCCAGCATTTT
>TRBJ2-1|TRBV4-2|NA|NA
CASSQGLELFF
TGTGCCAGCAGCCAAGGACTGGAGCTGTTCTTC
>TRBJ1-3|TRBV4-2|TRBD1|NA
CASSQDWTGGFVNTIYF
TGTGCCAGCAGCCAAGATTGGACAGGGGGTTTTGTAAACACCATATATTTT
>TRBJ2-7|TRBV2|TRBD1|NA
CASSRHPTGASYEQYF
TGTGCCAGCAGTCGACACCCCACAGGGGCTAGCTACGAGCAGTACTTC
>TRBJ1-5|TRBV11-1|NA|NA
CASSRDNGQPQHF
TGTGCCAGCTCCCGGGACAATGGTCAGCCCCAGCATTTT
>TRBJ1-1|TRBV30|NA|NA
CAWRGGTEAFF
TGTGCCTGGAGGGGGGGGACTGAAGCTTTCTTT
>TRBJ2-1|TRBV10-1|TRBD2|NA
CASSPSGVSSYNEQFF
TGCGCCAGCAGCCCTAGCGGGGTCTCCTCCTACAATGAGCAGTTCTTC
>TRBJ1-2|TRBV28|NA|NA
CASSLQGFQGYTF
TGTGCCAGCAGTTTACAGGGGTTTCAAGGCTACACCTTC
>TRBJ1-3|TRBV4-2|NA|few
CASSLGAVTTSGNTIYF
TGTGCCAGCAGCTTAGGAGCGGTAACAACCTCTGGAAACACCATATATTTT
>TRBJ2-7|TRBV3-1/TRBV3-2|TRBD1|once
CASSQGQGIYEQYF
TGTGCCAGCAGCCAAGGACAGGGTATCTACGAGCAGTACTTC
>TRBJ2-5|TRBV7-8|NA|NA
CASSPWTLQETQYF
TGTGCCAGCAGCCCGTGGACTCTCCAAGAGACCCAGTACTTC
>TRBJ2-3|TRBV9|TRBD2|NA
CASSPRTSGATDTQYF
TGTGCCAGCAGCCCCCGGACTAGCGGGGCCACAGATACGCAGTATTTT
>TRBJ2-7|TRBV6-2/TRBV6-3|NA|few
CASSYLQGHYEQYF
TGTGCCAGCAGTTACTTACAGGGTCACTACGAGCAGTACTTC
>TRBJ2-7|TRBV5-4|TRBD1|NA
CASSSRTGIRAYEQYF
TGTGCCAGCAGCTCTCGGACAGGGATTAGGGCCTACGAGCAGTACTTC
>TRBJ2-7|TRBV20-1|NA|NA
CSASQWYEQYF
TGCAGTGCTAGCCAGTGGTACGAGCAGTACTTC
>TRBJ1-2|TRBV10-3|NA|NA
CAISEQPGGGAYGYTF
TGTGCCATCAGTGAGCAGCCGGGGGGGGGTGCCTATGGCTACACCTTC
>TRBJ2-7|TRBV18|TRBD2|NA
CASSPGLDYEQYF
TGTGCCAGCTCACCCGGACTAGACTACGAGCAGTACTTC
>TRBJ2-5|TRBV6-5|TRBD1|NA
CASIRDRLEETQYF
TGTGCCAGCATCCGGGACAGGCTGGAAGAGACCCAGTACTTC
>TRBJ2-3|TRBV7-3|TRBD1|NA
CASSLDRGNTDTQYF
TGTGCCAGCAGCTTGGACAGGGGGAACACAGATACGCAGTATTTT
>TRBJ2-7|TRBV15|NA|NA
CATSRGQVSYEQYF
TGTGCCACCAGCAGAGGGCAGGTATCCTACGAGCAGTACTTC
>TRBJ2-3|TRBV7-2|TRBD2|once
CASSPHSSGGVTDTQYF
TGTGCCAGCAGCCCTCACTCTAGCGGGGGGGTGACAGATACGCAGTATTTT
>TRBJ2-1|TRBV12-5|NA|once
CASGPDNEQFF
TGTGCTAGTGGTCCCGACAATGAGCAGTTCTTC
>TRBJ2-1|TRBV5-1|NA|NA
CASSLQSPVGFYNEQFF
TGCGCCAGCAGCCTTCAAAGCCCGGTGGGCTTTTACAATGAGCAGTTCTTC
>TRBJ1-1|TRBV18|TRBD1|NA
CASSPGTGKNLHTEAFF
TGTGCCAGCTCACCAGGGACAGGCAAAAACTTACACACTGAAGCTTTCTTT
>TRBJ2-1|TRBV27|NA|once
CAGLWIDGEEDEQFF
TGTGCCGGCCTCTGGATTGACGGAGAAGAGGATGAGCAGTTCTTC
>TRBJ2-4|TRBV5-5|TRBD1|NA
CASSVQDRGNIQYF
TGTGCCAGCAGCGTCCAAGACAGGGGAAACATTCAGTACTTC
>TRBJ2-5|TRBV19|NA|NA
CASSGVRGAFQETQYF
TGTGCCAGTAGTGGGGTACGGGGGGCCTTCCAAGAGACCCAGTACTTC
>TRBJ2-3|TRBV18|TRBD1|NA
CASSSPSTGRTDTQYF
TGTGCCAGCTCATCTCCTTCGACAGGGCGCACAGATACGCAGTATTTT
>TRBJ1-2|TRBV12-3/TRBV12-4|NA|NA
CASRPQGIRGYTF
TGTGCCAGCAGACCACAGGGAATACGGGGCTACACCTTC
>TRBJ2-1|TRBV7-9|NA|NA
CASSPDRYNEQFF
TGTGCCAGCAGCCCGGACAGATACAATGAGCAGTTCTTC
>TRBJ2-1|TRBV2|TRBD1|few
CASRETGSSYNEQFF
TGTGCCAGCAGGGAGACAGGGAGCTCCTACAATGAGCAGTTCTTC
>TRBJ2-7|TRBV2|NA|NA
CASRVARNGEQYF
TGTGCCAGCAGGGTGGCCAGGAATGGCGAGCAGTACTTC
>TRBJ2-5|TRBV6-5|NA|NA
CASSYLGGAQETQYF
TGTGCCAGCAGTTACCTGGGGGGGGCCCAAGAGACCCAGTACTTC
>TRBJ2-1|TRBV27|NA|NA
CASSHGTWWFF
TGTGCCAGCAGTCACGGGACATGGTGGTTCTTC
>TRBJ1-2|TRBV5-1|NA|NA
CASSLDTRGGGFYGYTF
TGCGCCAGCAGCTTGGACACACGCGGGGGCGGTTTCTATGGCTACACCTTC
>TRBJ1-1|TRBV4-2|NA|NA
CASSQTREYTEAFF
TGTGCCAGCAGCCAGACCAGGGAATACACTGAAGCTTTCTTT
>TRBJ1-6|TRBV6-5|NA|NA
CASSLPSGWYSPLHF
TGTGCCAGCAGTTTGCCTTCAGGGTGGTATTCACCCCTCCACTTT
>TRBJ2-1|TRBV11-2|NA|NA
CASSSGQPYNEQFF
TGTGCCAGCAGCTCCGGACAGCCTTACAATGAGCAGTTCTTC
>TRBJ2-2|TRBV18|NA|NA
CASSPGGWELFF
TGTGCCAGCTCACCCGGCGGGTGGGAGCTGTTTTTT
>TRBJ2-7|TRBV3-1/TRBV3-2|TRBD2|NA
CASSQTLTSGSYEQYF
TGTGCCAGCAGCCAGACCCTAACTAGCGGATCCTACGAGCAGTACTTC
>TRBJ2-3|TRBV27|TRBD1|medium-sized
CATAYRGSADTQYF
TGTGCCACCGCTTACAGGGGGTCGGCAGATACGCAGTATTTT
>TRBJ2-7|TRBV3-1/TRBV3-2|NA|NA
CASSQVGSGGPTYEQYF
TGTGCCAGCAGCCAAGTGGGTTCGGGGGGCCCGACTTACGAGCAGTACTTC
>TRBJ1-5|TRBV18|TRBD1|NA
CASSGQVDNQPQHF
TGTGCCAGCTCGGGACAGGTGGACAATCAGCCCCAGCATTTT
>TRBJ1-4|TRBV30|TRBD1|NA
CASTGTGDEKLFF
TGTGCCTCAACCGGGACAGGGGATGAAAAACTGTTTTTT
>TRBJ1-6|TRBV4-1|TRBD1|NA
CASRTGSYNSPLHF
TGCGCCAGCAGGACAGGGTCCTATAATTCACCCCTCCACTTT
>TRBJ1-2|TRBV3-1/TRBV3-2|NA|NA
CASSQGGQSYGYTF
TGTGCCAGCAGCCAAGGGGGCCAGTCTTACGGCTACACCTTC